This T cell receptor (beta chain) was observed in a study of T-cell reconstitution after alpha-beta-depleted transplantation in children. Preparation of the TCRbeta library used unique molecular identifiers. Each CDR3 protein gets one entry after TCRdb re-called the PCR reads with MiXCR. The sample gives just over 950,000 distinct CDR3 sequences, about 26% of which show up once; 28% is in the top ten. The CDR3 spans 13 residues. From germline, CDR1 is DFQATT and CDR2 SNEGSKA (reference sequence). The J segment lost 6 bases and the V segment lost 6 bases, leaving 5 bases of the junction unmatched. The sequencing used PBMCs, mostly from graft donor cells, collected 360 days after TCRalphabeta/CD19-depleted stem cell transplant. This clonotype originated in a boy under two years old who had a stem cell transplant for SCID, so the T cells may come from the graft donor. The rearrangement joins TRBV20-1 to TRBJ2-2; 9 nucleotides agree with TRBD1. CDR3 protein: CSAPGQGPGELFF. CDR3 in DNA: TGCAGTGCCCCGGGACAGGGCCCCGGGGAGCTGTTTTTT.